The sequence of this T cell receptor (beta chain) was determined in a study of beta chain features in type 1 diabetes. Trimming took off 3 bases at V and 5 bases at J, with 18 bases between the two ends. This CDR3 has 16 amino acids. The germline V gene has CDR1 SGHTA and CDR2 FQGNSA. What was sequenced were expressed TCRB transcripts, since all of the isolated RNA had been reverse transcribed. Libraries were prepared by immunoSEQ multiplex PCR; TCRdb keeps only in-frame clonotypes and omits some of them. The data show more than 95,000 clones, approximately 15% seen once. Study-level points and caveats: The study found fewer insertions and more deletions at VDJ junctions in type 1 diabetes patients. There was a moderate but significant shortening of TCRB CDR3s in all four CD4+ subsets of Type 1 diabetes patients. Still unanswered here is whether HLA type influences TCRB rearrangement.

This clone was seen ten or more times. The antigen is not known. Every donor provided one heparinised blood draw, which averaged about 110 mL. The source material was central memory CD4+ T cells from blood. The chain links TRBV7-2 to TRBJ2-3; D possibly corresponds to TRBD2 (6 bases). The sequence was obtained from a man between 18 and 35 years old with type 1 diabetes. The CDR3 reads CASSFSQGGSRDTQYF. The CDR3, as DNA: TGTGCCAGCAGCTTTAGTCAAGGAGGGAGTAGAGATACGCAGTATTTT.